One and the same sample provided the 18 T cell receptor beta chains below, sequenced in a study of T cell repertoires and HLA-DP antigens. Clones were sequenced by immunoSEQ multiplex PCR, and TCRdb holds only the in-frame ones, with some missing. The repertoire includes around 100,000 clones, around 92% of them detected once, and less than 0.35% sits in the top ten. These receptors are not linked to any known antigen. The sequenced sample was CD4+ T cells from PBMCs. These receptors were obtained from a woman aged 18-29 years in good health and CMV-seronegative.

The chain couples TRBV6-5 to TRBJ2-3; tentatively, D is TRBD2 (6 bases). The CDR3 is 16 amino acids. Trimming cost V 4 bases and J 0 bases, with 14 bases left between them. CDR1 and CDR2 from the germline V gene are MNHEY and SVGAGI. The CDR3 DNA sequence: TGTGCCAGCAGTTCTACTAGCAGATCTAGCACAGATACGCAGTATTTT. Protein product: CASSSTSRSSTDTQYF.

The chain recombines TRBV10-3 with TRBJ1-2, with D uncertain. The length of the CDR3 is 15 residues. Per the germline V gene, CDR1 is ENHRY and CDR2 is SYGVKD. V lost 2 bases and J lost 0, with 10 bases in between. The CDR3 DNA reads TGTGCCATCAGTGAGGAAAGGTTTCCTAACTATGGCTACACCTTC. Amino acid sequence: CAISEERFPNYGYTF.

This clone has a single count. The rearrangement joins TRBV7-2 to TRBJ1-5; D uncertain. Between the trimmed V and J ends, which lost 2 bases and 2 bases, there was a span of 10 bases. Germline CDR1 is SGHTA and CDR2 is FQGNSA. This CDR3 spans 15 amino acids. The CDR3 loop is CASSLLSLGNQPQHF. The DNA of the CDR3 is TGTGCCAGCAGCTTATTGAGTTTGGGCAATCAGCCCCAGCATTTT.

The V and J genes are TRBV18 and TRBJ1-1; 10 bases fit TRBD1. V trimming: 3 bases; J trimming: 7 bases; junction bases outside the gene matches: 5. This CDR3 comprises 14 residues. Per the germline V gene, CDR1 is KGHSH and CDR2 is LQKENI. This chain's CDR3 is CASSPSGQGIEAFF. As DNA, the CDR3 is TGTGCCAGCTCACCCTCGGGACAGGGGATTGAAGCTTTCTTT.

The chain is built from TRBV9 and TRBJ2-5, with 8 positions matching TRBD1. Germline V gene data show CDR1 as SGDLS and CDR2 as YYNGEE. The CDR3 covers 16 residues. The ends lost 4 bases at V and 4 bases at J; junction bases unmatched: 12. For the CDR3, the DNA is TGTGCCAGCAGCAGACAGGACAGGGCAGGGGGAGAGACCCAGTACTTC. Protein product: CASSRQDRAGGETQYF.

The chain has TRBV18 and TRBJ2-7, with no clear D. The germline gives CDR1 KGHSH, CDR2 LQKENI. The CDR3 covers 16 residues. V was clipped by 0 bases and J by 0 bases, with 12 bases between them. DNA for the CDR3: TGTGCCAGCTCACCACCGTCAGGATTTCCCTCCTACGAGCAGTACTTC. Translation gives CASSPPSGFPSYEQYF.

The rearrangement links TRBV11-2 to TRBJ1-4, with D perhaps TRBD1 (5 bases). The CDR3 covers 13 residues. The germline V gene has CDR1 SGHAT and CDR2 FQNNGV. Between the trimmed V and J ends, which lost 3 bases and 7 bases, there was a span of 9 bases. The CDR3 DNA is TGTGCCAGCAGCTTCCGACAGCCTGAAAAACTGTTTTTT. Residues: CASSFRQPEKLFF.

The chain has TRBV18 and TRBJ2-2; weak D call: TRBD1 (6 bases). Trimming pared 6 bases from V and 0 bases from J, leaving 14 bases between. The CDR3 totals 16 residues. CDR1 is KGHSH and CDR2 is LQKENI in the germline V gene. In DNA form, the CDR3 reads TGTGCCAGCTCCCTTCAGGGACACACGAACACCGGGGAGCTGTTTTTT. Translated: CASSLQGHTNTGELFF.

V usage is TRBV28 and J usage is TRBJ2-1; unclear D gene. Trimming removed 5 bases from V and 0 bases from J, with 14 bases in between. Germline CDR1 is MDHEN and CDR2 is SYDVKM. The CDR3 totals 16 residues. The CDR3, as DNA: TGTGCCAGCAGTGGGGTTATGTCGAGCTCCTACAATGAGCAGTTCTTC. Amino acids: CASSGVMSSSYNEQFF.

The chain recombines TRBV15 with TRBJ2-1; D is possibly TRBD2 (5 bases). This CDR3 region has 12 residues. Germline CDR1 reads LNHNV; CDR2 reads YYDKDF (reference sequence). Trimming cost V 4 bases and J 5 bases, with 6 bases left between them. The CDR3 loop reads CATSIANNEQFF. The CDR3 DNA follows: TGTGCCACCAGCATAGCGAACAATGAGCAGTTCTTC. The full variable domain, in which reference TRBV15 and TRBJ2-1 provide the parts outside the CDR3, is DAMVIQNPRYQVTQFGKPVTLSCSQTLNHNVMYWYQQKSSQAPKLLFHYYDKDFNNEADTPDNFQSRRPNTSFCFLDIRSPGLGDTAMYLCATSIANNEQFFGPGTRLTVL.

The gene calls are TRBV2 and TRBJ2-1, with D hard to call. The CDR3 covers 11 residues. The germline gives CDR1 SNHLY, CDR2 FYNNEI. The V gene lost 5 bases and the J gene lost 1 base, with 0 bases spanning the gap. Here the CDR3 reads CASSSYNEQFF. As DNA, the CDR3 is TGTGCCAGCAGTTCCTACAATGAGCAGTTCTTC.

This chain connects TRBV29-1 to TRBJ2-2, with TRBD1 matching 10 bases. V was clipped by 5 bases and J by 1 base; unmatched bases: 4. Germline CDR1 SQVTM, CDR2 ANQGSEA. The CDR3 is 15 amino acids. The CDR3 nucleotides are TGCAGCGTTAAAAGGACAGGGGGGAACACCGGGGAGCTGTTTTTT. It yields the protein CSVKRTGGNTGELFF.

The gene calls are TRBV28 and TRBJ1-1, with D maybe TRBD1 (5 bases). Looked up from germline, CDR1 is MDHEN and CDR2 is SYDVKM. The V and J ends lost 0 bases and 3 bases respectively, with 11 bases between them. This CDR3 comprises 15 residues. This chain's CDR3 is CASSLWVRADTEAFF. CDR3 sequence (DNA): TGTGCCAGCAGTTTATGGGTCAGGGCGGACACTGAAGCTTTCTTT.

The rearrangement uses TRBV18 and TRBJ2-1; 9 bases align to TRBD2. The germline V gene has CDR1 KGHSH and CDR2 LQKENI. The CDR3 length is 19 residues. The V and J ends lost 4 bases and 4 bases, in that order; junction bases with no gene match: 17. CDR3 protein: CASSLSPRSGRVGYNEQFF. The CDR3 DNA is TGTGCCAGCTCACTCTCACCGCGTAGCGGGAGAGTAGGTTACAATGAGCAGTTCTTC.

The rearrangement uses TRBV28 and TRBJ2-2; TRBD2 matches 11 bases. In germline, CDR1 is MDHEN, CDR2 SYDVKM. The CDR3 is 17 residues long. V was pared by 4 bases and J by 1 base, with 5 bases of the junction left unmatched. In nucleotides, the CDR3 is TGTGCCAGCAGTTGGGGGACTAGCGGATGGAACACCGGGGAGCTGTTTTTT. It yields the protein CASSWGTSGWNTGELFF.

The chain links TRBV4-1 to TRBJ2-3, with 9 bases matching TRBD2. Germline loops: CDR1 MGHRA, CDR2 YSYEKL. The CDR3 sequence is 17 residues long. The trim removed 1 base at V and 0 bases at J, leaving 5 bases unmatched. CDR3 nucleotides: TGCGCCAGCAGCCAAGGAGGAGGACTAGCGAGCACAGATACGCAGTATTTT. It yields the protein CASSQGGGLASTDTQYF.

The chain has TRBV10-3 and TRBJ2-3, with D perhaps matching TRBD1 or TRBD2 (5 bases each). Germline CDR1 reads ENHRY; CDR2 reads SYGVKD. V was shortened by 4 bases and J by 4 bases, with 24 bases between the two germline ends. CDR3 length equals 18 residues. CDR3 DNA sequence: TGTGCCATCAGTGCGGGGCCCCGAGGGCCGCGCGGTGCAGATACGCAGTATTTT. It yields the protein CAISAGPRGPRGADTQYF.

The chain employs TRBV5-1 and TRBJ2-5; the match to TRBD1 covers 7 bases. J gave up 5 bases and V 3 bases, and 7 bases lay outside the gene matches. This CDR3 is built from 14 residues. Germline CDR1 SGHRS, CDR2 YFSETQ. The CDR3 spells CASSSTGFGETQYF. CDR3 DNA sequence: TGCGCCAGCAGCTCGACAGGGTTCGGCGAGACCCAGTACTTC.